Listed here are 19 T cell receptor beta chains from one sample, sequenced in a study of blood T cell repertoires in COVID-19. The data were produced by immunoSEQ multiplex PCR, yet TCRdb's version contains in-frame clones alone and is incomplete. The table records roughly 120,000 clones, around 76% of them present only once. Sequencing was carried out using peripheral blood. These receptors were obtained from an elderly man with COVID-19, enrolled during active disease.

This chain connects TRBV3-1 (or the pseudogene TRBV3-2) to TRBJ2-3, with unresolved D. V lost 5 bases and J lost 6, with 24 bases in between. Germline V CDR1 and CDR2: LGHDT, YNNKEL (reference sequence). There are 17 residues in the CDR3. The DNA of the CDR3 is TGTGCCAGCAGCTCCGACGGGTACCCCGTCCCGGGTGATACGCAGTATTTT. This gives the protein CASSSDGYPVPGDTQYF.

This clone has only a few counts. J is TRBJ2-3 and V is TRBV6-5; 10 bases align to TRBD2. V lost 6 bases, J lost 4 bases, and 7 bases stayed unmatched. CDR3 size: 15 residues. CDR1 and CDR2 (germline): MNHEY, SVGAGI. Here the CDR3 reads CASSVAGGLADTQYF. Written as DNA, the CDR3 is TGTGCCAGCAGCGTAGCGGGAGGATTGGCAGATACGCAGTATTTT.

The chain is built from TRBV24-1 and TRBJ1-1; maybe TRBD1 (5 bases). The CDR3 is 12 amino acids. The V gene lost 9 bases and the J gene lost 2 bases, with 9 bases spanning the gap. Germline V gives CDR1 KGHDR, CDR2 SFDVKD. CDR3 sequence: CATRGGNTEAFF. The CDR3 nucleotides are TGTGCCACCCGGGGGGGAAACACTGAAGCTTTCTTT.

The chain recombines TRBV5-1 with TRBJ2-5, with D possibly matching TRBD2 (6 bases). The CDR3 is 14 residues long. The ends were cut back, 9 bases at V and 3 bases at J, with 18 bases in the middle. Germline V CDR1 and CDR2: SGHRS, YFSETQ. The CDR3 sequence: CATTRAGSEETQYF. CDR3 DNA: TGCGCCACGACTCGGGCGGGGTCCGAAGAGACCCAGTACTTC.

The CDR3 region is CASRGLAAYNEQFF. CDR3 DNA: TGTGCCAGTAGGGGACTAGCGGCCTACAATGAGCAGTTCTTC. The chain uses TRBV19 and TRBJ2-1, with 11 bases identical to TRBD2. The germline gives CDR1 LNHDA, CDR2 SQIVND (reference sequence). V dropped 6 bases and J dropped 2; count of bases not matched to a gene: 0. The CDR3 sequence is 14 residues long. The whole variable domain, filled in from reference TRBV19 and TRBJ2-1, reads DGGITQSPKYLFRKEGQNVTLSCEQNLNHDAMYWYRQDPGQGLRLIYYSQIVNDFQKGDIAEGYSVSREKKESFPLTVTSAQKNPTAFYLCASRGLAAYNEQFFGPGTRLTVL.

The gene calls are TRBV19 and TRBJ2-1; 7 bases are a match to TRBD2. V was clipped by 7 bases and J by 3 bases; unmatched bases: 12. Germline CDR1 and CDR2: LNHDA and SQIVND (reference sequence). This CDR3 comprises 16 residues. The CDR3 sequence: CASKRTTSAIYNEQFF. CDR3 DNA: TGTGCCAGTAAAAGGACAACTAGCGCCATCTACAATGAGCAGTTCTTC. The complete variable domain, with remaining parts taken from reference TRBV19 and TRBJ2-1, reads DGGITQSPKYLFRKEGQNVTLSCEQNLNHDAMYWYRQDPGQGLRLIYYSQIVNDFQKGDIAEGYSVSREKKESFPLTVTSAQKNPTAFYLCASKRTTSAIYNEQFFGPGTRLTVL.

The chain carries TRBV5-1 and TRBJ2-3; D perhaps matches TRBD1 (6 bases). Germline V lookup: CDR1 SGHRS, CDR2 YFSETQ. The CDR3 sequence is 14 residues long. Deletions cut 2 bases from V and 5 bases from J, with 12 bases between. The CDR3 region has the DNA TGCGCCAGCAGCTTACAGGGCGGAGAAGATACGCAGTATTTT. Residues: CASSLQGGEDTQYF.

This chain connects TRBV6-5 to TRBJ1-1; TRBD1 matches 8 bases. The CDR3 runs to 15 residues. Per the germline V gene, CDR1 is MNHEY and CDR2 is SVGAGI. Losses at the gene ends were 6 bases for V and 5 bases for J; bases not matched to a gene: 11. CDR3 sequence reads: CASRGTGSGHTEAFF. The CDR3 bases are TGTGCCAGCAGAGGGACAGGTTCGGGTCATACTGAAGCTTTCTTT.

The chain has TRBV10-3 and TRBJ2-1; TRBD2 agrees at 13 bases. V lost 10 bases and J lost 1; bases outside the gene matches: 13. CDR1 is ENHRY, CDR2 SYGVKD, per germline. CDR3 length equals 18 residues. The CDR3 coding sequence is TGTGCCACCGGACAGCTTCAGACTAGCGGGAGGTCCTACAATGAGCAGTTCTTC. This encodes CATGQLQTSGRSYNEQFF.

This sequence joins TRBV18 and TRBJ2-1, with 11 positions matching TRBD2. From germline, CDR1 is KGHSH and CDR2 LQKENI. This CDR3 has 15 residues. V trimming: 6 bases; J trimming: 5 bases; junction bases outside the gene matches: 6. The CDR3, as DNA: TGTGCCAGCTCGATAGCGGGAGGGCCGAACAATGAGCAGTTCTTC. Protein sequence: CASSIAGGPNNEQFF.

The gene calls are TRBV2 and TRBJ2-5; TRBD1 might be the D (5 bases). This CDR3 has 12 residues. Trimming took off 7 bases at V and 5 bases at J, with 11 bases between the two ends. Germline CDR1 and CDR2: SNHLY and FYNNEI. The CDR3 loop is CASTQGRETQYF. As DNA, the CDR3 is TGTGCCAGCACTCAGGGTCGGGAGACCCAGTACTTC.

DNA of the CDR3: TGTGCCAGCAGCGTAGTCGGGCGGGAGGGAAGTGAGCAGTTCTTC. Its translation: CASSVVGREGSEQFF. The genes are TRBV9 and TRBJ2-1, with TRBD2 identical over 9 bases. Germline CDR1 reads SGDLS; CDR2 reads YYNGEE. Trimming removed 0 bases from V and 9 bases from J; junction bases left unmatched: 7. The CDR3 length is 15 residues.

This clone was observed a handful of times. The chain couples TRBV7-3 to TRBJ2-1, with 10 bases lining up with TRBD1. The germline CDR1 and CDR2 sequences are SGHTA and FQGTGA. The trim removed 5 bases at V and 4 bases at J, leaving 5 bases unmatched. The CDR3 runs 15 residues. CDR3 in DNA: TGTGCCAGCAGCGCGCGACAGGGGGCATACAATGAGCAGTTCTTC. Amino acids: CASSARQGAYNEQFF.

The chain recombines TRBV7-3 with TRBJ2-7, with D maybe TRBD2 (5 bases). Germline assignment: CDR1 SGHTA and CDR2 FQGTGA. This CDR3 is 14 amino acids long. V lost 0 bases and J lost 6, with 12 bases in between. The CDR3: CASSLTGSSGEQYF. In DNA form, the CDR3 reads TGTGCCAGCAGCTTAACAGGGAGTTCAGGCGAGCAGTACTTC.

The chain couples TRBV14 to TRBJ1-5; a weak D match, TRBD1 (6 bases). The CDR3 totals 17 residues. V lost 8 bases and J 3 bases, leaving 23 bases between the germline ends. Germline CDR1 and CDR2: SGHDN and FVKESK. CDR3: CASPRGQIAPFNQPQHF. CDR3 DNA sequence: TGTGCCAGCCCCCGTGGACAGATCGCCCCTTTCAATCAGCCCCAGCATTTT.

The V and J genes are TRBV5-1 and TRBJ2-1; 13 bases fit TRBD2. The CDR3 has 16 amino acids. The germline gives CDR1 SGHRS, CDR2 YFSETQ. V was clipped by 6 bases and J by 1 base; unmatched bases: 4. The CDR3 DNA reads as TGCGCCAGCACCCCACTAGCGGGAGGGTCCTACAATGAGCAGTTCTTC. Encoded protein: CASTPLAGGSYNEQFF.

As for this clone: Compared with germline, one end of the junction differs, possibly owing to a read error. The CDR3 region has the DNA TGTGCTAGCAGCTTAAGGCCTGCGGGAGAGACCCAGTACTTC. It is translated as CASSLRPAGETQYF. The rearrangement uses TRBV7-7 and TRBJ2-5; the D gene is possibly TRBD2 (5 bases). Germline loops: CDR1 SSHAT, CDR2 FNYEAQ (reference sequence). CDR3 length equals 14 residues.

This chain uses TRBV5-6 with TRBJ1-2; 10 nucleotides agree with TRBD1. Looked up from germline, CDR1 is SGHDT and CDR2 is YYEEEE. J lost 7 bases, V lost 3 bases, and 9 bases had no gene match. This CDR3 spans 15 amino acids. The CDR3 is CASSSLPDRGGGYTF. CDR3 sequence (DNA): TGTGCCAGCAGCTCGCTCCCGGACAGGGGGGGTGGCTACACCTTC.

The V and J genes are TRBV6-1 and TRBJ2-1; D call uncertain. Germline assignment: CDR1 MNHNS and CDR2 SASEGT. The germline V and J ends were trimmed by 7 bases and 4 bases, with 8 bases remaining between them. The length of the CDR3 is 12 residues. CDR3: CASNGGYNEQFF. CDR3 in DNA: TGTGCCAGCAACGGCGGTTACAATGAGCAGTTCTTC.